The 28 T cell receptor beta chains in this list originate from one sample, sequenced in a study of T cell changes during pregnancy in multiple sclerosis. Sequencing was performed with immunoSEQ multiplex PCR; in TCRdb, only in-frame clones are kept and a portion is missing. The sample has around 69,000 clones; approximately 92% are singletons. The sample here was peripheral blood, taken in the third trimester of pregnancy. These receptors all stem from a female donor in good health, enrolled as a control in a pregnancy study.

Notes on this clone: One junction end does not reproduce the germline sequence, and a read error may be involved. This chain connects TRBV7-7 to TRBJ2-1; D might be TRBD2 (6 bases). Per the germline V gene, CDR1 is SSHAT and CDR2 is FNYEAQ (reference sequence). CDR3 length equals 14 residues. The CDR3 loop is CASSLSRGNNEQFF. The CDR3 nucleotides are TGTGCTAGCAGCTTAAGCCGGGGGAACAATGAGCAGTTCTTC.

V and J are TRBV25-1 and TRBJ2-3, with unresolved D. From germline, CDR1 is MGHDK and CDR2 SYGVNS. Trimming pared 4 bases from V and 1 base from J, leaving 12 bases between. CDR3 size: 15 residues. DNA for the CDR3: TGTGCCAGCAGTGGGTCATTTGCGGGCACAGATACGCAGTATTTT. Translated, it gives CASSGSFAGTDTQYF.

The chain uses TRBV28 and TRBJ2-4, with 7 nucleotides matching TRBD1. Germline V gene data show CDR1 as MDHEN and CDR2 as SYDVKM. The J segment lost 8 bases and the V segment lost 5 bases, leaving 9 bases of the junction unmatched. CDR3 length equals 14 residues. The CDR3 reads CASSTGTAGDIQYF. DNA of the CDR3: TGTGCCAGCAGTACTGGGACAGCCGGCGACATTCAGTACTTC.

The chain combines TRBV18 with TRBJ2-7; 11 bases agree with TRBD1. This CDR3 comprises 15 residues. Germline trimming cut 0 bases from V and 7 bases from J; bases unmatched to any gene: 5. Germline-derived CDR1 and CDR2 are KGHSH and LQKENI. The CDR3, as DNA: TGTGCCAGCTCACCACCGGGACAGGGGGTTTGGGAGCAGTACTTC. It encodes CASSPPGQGVWEQYF.

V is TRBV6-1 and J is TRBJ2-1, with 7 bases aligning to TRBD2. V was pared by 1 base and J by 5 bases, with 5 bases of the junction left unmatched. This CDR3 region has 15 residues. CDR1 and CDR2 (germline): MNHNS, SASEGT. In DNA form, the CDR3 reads TGTGCCAGCAGTGAAGTAGAAGCGGGGAACAATGAGCAGTTCTTC. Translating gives CASSEVEAGNNEQFF.

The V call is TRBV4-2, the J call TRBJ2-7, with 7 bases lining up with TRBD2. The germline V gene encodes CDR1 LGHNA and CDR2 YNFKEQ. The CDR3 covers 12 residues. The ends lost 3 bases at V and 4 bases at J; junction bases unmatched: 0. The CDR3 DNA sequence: TGTGCCAGCAGCCAGGGAGGGTACGAGCAGTACTTC. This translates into CASSQGGYEQYF.

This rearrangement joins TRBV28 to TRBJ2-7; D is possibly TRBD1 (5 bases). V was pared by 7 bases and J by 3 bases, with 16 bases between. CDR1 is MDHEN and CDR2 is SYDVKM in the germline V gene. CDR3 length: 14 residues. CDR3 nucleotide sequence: TGTGCCAGCACGGTGGCAGGGAAGCACTACGAGCAGTACTTC. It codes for CASTVAGKHYEQYF.

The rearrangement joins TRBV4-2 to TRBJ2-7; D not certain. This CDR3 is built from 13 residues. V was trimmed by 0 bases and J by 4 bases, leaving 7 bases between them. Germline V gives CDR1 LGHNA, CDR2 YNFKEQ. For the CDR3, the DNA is TGTGCCAGCAGCCAAGAGCGTGGTTACGAGCAGTACTTC. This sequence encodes CASSQERGYEQYF.

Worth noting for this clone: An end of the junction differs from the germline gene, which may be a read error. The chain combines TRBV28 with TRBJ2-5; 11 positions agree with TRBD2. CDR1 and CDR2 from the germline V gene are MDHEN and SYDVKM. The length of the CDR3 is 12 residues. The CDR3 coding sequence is TGTGCCAGCAGCACCAACTTGGGACTAGCGGACTTC. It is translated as CASSTNLGLADF. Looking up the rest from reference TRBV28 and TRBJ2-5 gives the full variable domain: DVKVTQSSRYLVKRTGEKVFLECVQDMDHENMFWYRQDPGLGLRLIYFSYDVKMKEKGDIPEGYSVSREKKERFSLILESASTNQTSMYLCASSTNLGLADFGPGTRLLVL.

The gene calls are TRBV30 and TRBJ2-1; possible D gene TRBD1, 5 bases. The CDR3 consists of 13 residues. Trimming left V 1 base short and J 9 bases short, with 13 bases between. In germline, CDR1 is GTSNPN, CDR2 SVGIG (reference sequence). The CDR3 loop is CAWSEGRDGEQFF. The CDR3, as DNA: TGTGCCTGGAGTGAGGGCAGGGATGGTGAGCAGTTCTTC.

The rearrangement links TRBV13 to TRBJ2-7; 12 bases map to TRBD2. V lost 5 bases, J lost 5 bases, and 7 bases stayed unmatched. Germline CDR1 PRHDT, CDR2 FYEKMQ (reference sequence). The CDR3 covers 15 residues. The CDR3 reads CASSAASGGADEQYF. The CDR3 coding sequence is TGTGCCAGCAGCGCAGCTAGCGGGGGGGCGGACGAGCAGTACTTC.

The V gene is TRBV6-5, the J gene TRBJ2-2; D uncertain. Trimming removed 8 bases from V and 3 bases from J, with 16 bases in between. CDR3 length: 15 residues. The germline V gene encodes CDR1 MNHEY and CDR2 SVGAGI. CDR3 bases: TGTGCCAGCCGAAACACAGAGCTCGACACCGGGGAGCTGTTTTTT. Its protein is CASRNTELDTGELFF.

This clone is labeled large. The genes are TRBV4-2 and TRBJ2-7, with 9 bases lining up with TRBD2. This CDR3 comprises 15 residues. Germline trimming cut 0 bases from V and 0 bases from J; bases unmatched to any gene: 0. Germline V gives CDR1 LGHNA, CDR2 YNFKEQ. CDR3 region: CASSQETSGSYEQYF. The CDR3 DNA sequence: TGTGCCAGCAGCCAAGAGACTAGCGGCTCCTACGAGCAGTACTTC.

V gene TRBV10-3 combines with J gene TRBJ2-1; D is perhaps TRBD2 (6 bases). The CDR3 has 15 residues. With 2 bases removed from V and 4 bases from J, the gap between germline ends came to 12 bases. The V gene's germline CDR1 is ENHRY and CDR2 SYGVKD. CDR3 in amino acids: CAISEGLRGYNEQFF. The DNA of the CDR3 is TGTGCCATCAGTGAGGGACTGCGGGGTTACAATGAGCAGTTCTTC.

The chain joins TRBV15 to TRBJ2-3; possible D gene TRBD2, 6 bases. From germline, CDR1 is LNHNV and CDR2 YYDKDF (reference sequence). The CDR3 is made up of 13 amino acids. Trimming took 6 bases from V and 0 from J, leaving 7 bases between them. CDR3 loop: CATRGTSTDTQYF. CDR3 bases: TGTGCCACCAGGGGGACTAGCACAGATACGCAGTATTTT. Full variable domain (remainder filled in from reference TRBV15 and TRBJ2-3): DAMVIQNPRYQVTQFGKPVTLSCSQTLNHNVMYWYQQKSSQAPKLLFHYYDKDFNNEADTPDNFQSRRPNTSFCFLDIRSPGLGDTAMYLCATRGTSTDTQYFGPGTRLTVL.

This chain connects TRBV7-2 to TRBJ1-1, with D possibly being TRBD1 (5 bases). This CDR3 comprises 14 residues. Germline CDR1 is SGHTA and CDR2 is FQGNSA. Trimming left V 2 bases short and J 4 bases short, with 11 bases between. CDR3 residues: CASSLSAGLTEAFF. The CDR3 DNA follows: TGTGCCAGCAGCTTATCCGCAGGGCTCACTGAAGCTTTCTTT.

The CDR3 DNA reads TGTGCCAGCTCACCAGGCGGGGATAGCACAGATACGCAGTATTTT. Protein product: CASSPGGDSTDTQYF. The rearrangement joins TRBV18 to TRBJ2-3; D is perhaps TRBD2 (6 bases). This CDR3 spans 15 amino acids. Germline V gives CDR1 KGHSH, CDR2 LQKENI. The ends were cut back, 2 bases at V and 0 bases at J, with 9 bases in the middle.

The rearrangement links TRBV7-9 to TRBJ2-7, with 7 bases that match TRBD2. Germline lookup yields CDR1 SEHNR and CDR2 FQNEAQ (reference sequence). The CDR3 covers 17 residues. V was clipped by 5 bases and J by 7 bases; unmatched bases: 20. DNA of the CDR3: TGTGCCAGCAGCCTAGGGGCGCCTAGCGGTAGGGAGAGGGAGCAGTACTTC. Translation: CASSLGAPSGREREQYF.

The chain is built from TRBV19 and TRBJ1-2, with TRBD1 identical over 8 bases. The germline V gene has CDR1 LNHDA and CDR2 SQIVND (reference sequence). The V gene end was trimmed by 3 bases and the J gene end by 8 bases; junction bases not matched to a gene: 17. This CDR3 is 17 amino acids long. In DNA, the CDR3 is TGTGCCAGTAGTATGAAAACCGGGACAGGTTACGGAAGAGGCTACACCTTC. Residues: CASSMKTGTGYGRGYTF.

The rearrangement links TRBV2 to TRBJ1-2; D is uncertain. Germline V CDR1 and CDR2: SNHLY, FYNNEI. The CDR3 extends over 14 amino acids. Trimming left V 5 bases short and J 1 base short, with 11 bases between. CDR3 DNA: TGTGCCAGCAGTCAAACAGAACTTAACTATGGCTACACCTTC. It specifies CASSQTELNYGYTF.

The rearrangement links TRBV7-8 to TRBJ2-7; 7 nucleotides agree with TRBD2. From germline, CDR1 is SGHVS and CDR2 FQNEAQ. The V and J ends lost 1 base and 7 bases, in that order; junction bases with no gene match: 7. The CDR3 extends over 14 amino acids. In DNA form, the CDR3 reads TGTGCCAGCAGCTTAGGCGGGGGACCCAGTGAGCAGTACTTC. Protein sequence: CASSLGGGPSEQYF.

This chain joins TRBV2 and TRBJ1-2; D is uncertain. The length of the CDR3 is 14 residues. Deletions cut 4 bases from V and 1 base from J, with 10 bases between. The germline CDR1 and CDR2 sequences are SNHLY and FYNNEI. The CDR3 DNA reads TGTGCCAGCAGTGGGCTCGGGGTTAACTATGGCTACACCTTC. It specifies CASSGLGVNYGYTF.

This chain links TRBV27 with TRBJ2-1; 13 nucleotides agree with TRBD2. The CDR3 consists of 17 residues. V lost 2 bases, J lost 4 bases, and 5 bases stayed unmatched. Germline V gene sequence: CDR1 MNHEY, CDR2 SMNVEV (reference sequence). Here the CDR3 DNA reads TGTGCCAGCAGTTTACAGACTAGCGGGGGGAGTTACAATGAGCAGTTCTTC. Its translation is CASSLQTSGGSYNEQFF.

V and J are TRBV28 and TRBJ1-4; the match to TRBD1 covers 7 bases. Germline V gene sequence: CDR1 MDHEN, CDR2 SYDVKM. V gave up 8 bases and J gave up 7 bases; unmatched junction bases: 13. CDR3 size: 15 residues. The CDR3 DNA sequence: TGTGCCAGCTCCAGACAGGGCTCTCGGGGTGAAAAACTGTTTTTT. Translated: CASSRQGSRGEKLFF. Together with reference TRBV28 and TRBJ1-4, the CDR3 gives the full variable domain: DVKVTQSSRYLVKRTGEKVFLECVQDMDHENMFWYRQDPGLGLRLIYFSYDVKMKEKGDIPEGYSVSREKKERFSLILESASTNQTSMYLCASSRQGSRGEKLFFGSGTQLSVL.

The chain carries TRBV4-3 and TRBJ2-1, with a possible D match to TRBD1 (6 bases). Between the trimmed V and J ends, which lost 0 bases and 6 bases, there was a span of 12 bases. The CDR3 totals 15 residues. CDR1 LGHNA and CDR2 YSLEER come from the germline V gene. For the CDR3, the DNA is TGCGCCAGCAGCCAAGATCTATTAGGGGGCAATGAGCAGTTCTTC. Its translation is CASSQDLLGGNEQFF.

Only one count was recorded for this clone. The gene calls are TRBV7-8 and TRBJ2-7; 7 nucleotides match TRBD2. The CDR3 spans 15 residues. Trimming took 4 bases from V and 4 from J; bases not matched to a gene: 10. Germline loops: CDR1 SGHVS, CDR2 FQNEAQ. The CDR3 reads CASSSGAGGGYEQYF. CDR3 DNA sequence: TGTGCCAGCAGCTCTGGGGCTGGCGGGGGATACGAGCAGTACTTC.

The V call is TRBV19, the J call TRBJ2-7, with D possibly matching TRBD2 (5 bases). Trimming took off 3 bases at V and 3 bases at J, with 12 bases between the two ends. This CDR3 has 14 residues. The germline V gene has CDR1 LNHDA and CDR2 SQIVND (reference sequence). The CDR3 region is CASSIVDGLYEQYF. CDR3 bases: TGTGCCAGTAGTATCGTCGACGGACTCTACGAGCAGTACTTC.

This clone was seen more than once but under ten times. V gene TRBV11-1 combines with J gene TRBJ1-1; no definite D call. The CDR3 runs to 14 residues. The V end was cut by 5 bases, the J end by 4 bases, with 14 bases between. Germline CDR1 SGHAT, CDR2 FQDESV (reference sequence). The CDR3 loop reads CASSVLSVGTEAFF. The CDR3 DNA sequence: TGTGCCAGCAGCGTCTTATCGGTTGGCACTGAAGCTTTCTTT. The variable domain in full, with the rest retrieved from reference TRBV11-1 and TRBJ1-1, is EAEVAQSPRYKITEKSQAVAFWCDPISGHATLYWYRQILGQGPELLVQFQDESVVDDSQLPKDRFSAERLKGVDSTLKIQPAELGDSAMYLCASSVLSVGTEAFFGQGTRLTVV.